The 10 T cell receptor beta chains below all came from one sample that was sequenced in a study of CD8+ T cells in alopecia areata. CD4, CD8alpha, NKG2D, NKG2ACE and other markers guided sorting of pooled cutaneous lymph node cells. The sequencing template was cDNA reverse transcribed from extracted RNA. This table comes from immunoSEQ multiplex PCR, and its TCRdb copy is limited to in-frame clones, with some not included. The sample includes approximately 280,000 clones, none of them occurring once. Source material: CD4+ T cells sorted from a lymph node. The source is a C3H/HeJ mouse with alopecia areata. Strain haplotype at MHC: H2-k.

Points on this clone: Any gene name here is a mouse gene name. The read is 4 residues too short to cover the CDR3 end, so that end is filled in from the germline J gene. This chain uses TRBV13-1 with TRBJ2-2, with TRBD1 identical over 7 bases. Looked up from germline, CDR1 is NSHNY and CDR2 is SYGAGN. Trimming cost V 0 bases and J 0 bases; bases outside gene matches: 2. This CDR3 has 16 residues. Incomplete CDR3 DNA: TGTGCCAGCAGTGATGGAGGGACAGCAAACACCGGG. Encoded protein: CASSDGGTANTG. The full CDR3 sequence reads CASSDGGTANTGQLYF.

This clone was counted only a few times. The genes and germline here are from mouse. The CDR3 end is not reached by the read, which stops 4 residues before it; the germline J gene fills it in. The same CDR3 can be traced to other DNA sequences in this sample. The chain links TRBV5 to TRBJ1-2; 7 nucleotides line up with TRBD1. Germline trimming cut 4 bases from V and 0 bases from J; bases unmatched to any gene: 2. The germline gives CDR1 LGHNA, CDR2 YNLKQL (reference sequence). The CDR3 loop spans 14 amino acids. The chain's CDR3 is CASSRGTANSDYTF. The sequenced CDR3 bases are TGTGCCAGCAGCCGGGGGACAGCAAACTCC.

There are many counts of this clone. These gene names are mouse names. The sequence runs out 4 residues before the end of the CDR3; the remainder is reconstructed from the germline J gene. V and J are TRBV17 and TRBJ2-7, with D perhaps TRBD2 (5 bases). Germline-derived CDR1 and CDR2 are MNHDT and YYDKIL. The V and J ends lost 3 bases and 0 bases respectively, with 9 bases between them. The CDR3 sequence is 14 residues long. The CDR3 loop is CASSRVGSSYEQYF. Incomplete CDR3 DNA: TGTGCTAGCAGTAGGGTGGGGAGCTCCTAT. Filled out from reference TRBV17 and TRBJ2-7, the complete variable domain reads DTTVKQNPRYKLARVGKPVNLICSQTMNHDTMYWYQKKPNQAPKLLLFYYDKILNREADTFEKFQSSRPNNSFCSLYIGSAGLEYSAMYLCASSRVGSSYEQYFGPGTRLTVL.

A word on this clone: All gene names here are mouse names. Read coverage stops 4 residues before the CDR3 terminus; the germline J gene supplies the remainder. This same CDR3 is encoded by further DNA sequences in the sample. The chain carries TRBV5 and TRBJ2-5, with TRBD2 matching over 11 bases. This CDR3 is built from 15 residues. Germline CDR1 is LGHNA and CDR2 is YNLKQL (reference sequence). V dropped 4 bases and J dropped 3; count of bases not matched to a gene: 3. The covered CDR3 bases are TGTGCCAGCAGCCCGCGGGACTGGGGGCAAGAC. Its protein is CASSPRDWGQD. The full CDR3 is CASSPRDWGQDTQYF.

This clone was observed a few times. The genes are named according to mouse. Sequencing ends 4 residues short of the CDR3 end; the germline J gene provides the rest. This sequence joins TRBV13-1 and TRBJ2-1; 8 bases are a match to TRBD1. This CDR3 region has 13 residues. CDR1 is NSHNY and CDR2 is SYGAGN in the germline V gene. Trimming cost V 5 bases and J 6 bases; bases outside gene matches: 4. The CDR3 loop is CASRQGAFAEQFF. The part of the CDR3 DNA that was read is TGTGCCAGCAGGCAGGGGGCATTTGCT.

This clone appeared a few times. Gene names are mouse gene names. The read halts 4 residues ahead of the CDR3 end, with the missing end drawn from the germline J gene. At the DNA level, this CDR3 is encoded by other sequences in the same sample as well. The chain joins TRBV5 to TRBJ2-1; D is unclear. Trimming cost V 0 bases and J 0 bases, with 6 bases left between them. This CDR3 is 15 amino acids long. Looked up from germline, CDR1 is LGHNA and CDR2 is YNLKQL (reference sequence). This CDR3 is CASSQERVNYAEQFF. The CDR3 DNA, read in part, is TGTGCCAGCAGCCAAGAGAGGGTTAACTATGCT.

With regard to this clone: The gene names given are mouse names. The read terminates 4 residues ahead of where the CDR3 ends, so the germline J gene completes it. This chain joins TRBV14 and TRBJ2-5, with a weak D call TRBD1 (6 bases). The CDR3 has 14 residues. Germline CDR1 is SGHDT and CDR2 is FRDEAV. V was pared by 3 bases and J by 0 bases, with 8 bases between. The CDR3: CASSSGTNQDTQYF. Incomplete CDR3 DNA: TGTGCCAGCAGTTCCGGGACAAACCAAGAC.

This clone was seen a few times. Gene names refer to mouse genes. The read is 4 residues too short to cover the CDR3 end, so that end is filled in from the germline J gene. The same CDR3 is also encoded by other DNA sequences in this sample. The chain is built from TRBV19 and TRBJ2-3, with 7 bases identical to TRBD1. J lost 0 bases, V lost 4 bases, and 5 bases had no gene match. Germline CDR1 and CDR2: FNHDT and SITEND (reference sequence). The CDR3 totals 15 residues. The CDR3 bases that were read are TGTGCCAGCAGTCCCAGACAGGGTAGTGCAGAA. Translation gives CASSPRQGSAE. The entire CDR3 sequence reads CASSPRQGSAETLYF.

This clone was seen a few times. All gene names here are mouse names. Read data end 4 residues before the CDR3 end; the end is taken from the germline J gene. The sample holds other DNA sequences that translate to the same CDR3. The genes are TRBV31 and TRBJ1-2; no clear D gene. Germline V gives CDR1 GKSSPN, CDR2 SITVG. CDR3 length: 11 amino acids. The V and J ends lost 0 bases and 4 bases respectively, with 3 bases between them. Partial CDR3 DNA: TGTGCCTGGAGTCTAGGCTCC. This translates into CAWSLGS. The complete CDR3 sequence is CAWSLGSDYTF.

Of note for this clone: The gene symbols are mouse symbols. The read is 4 residues too short to cover the CDR3 end, so that end is filled in from the germline J gene. The chain has TRBV31 and TRBJ1-2; weak D call: TRBD1 (6 bases). Trimming shortened V by 4 bases and J by 2 bases, and 8 bases separated the two germline ends. Germline V gene data show CDR1 as GKSSPN and CDR2 as SITVG. The CDR3 extends over 12 amino acids. The CDR3 protein is CAWNQGNSDYTF. The part of the CDR3 DNA that was read is TGTGCCTGGAACCAGGGGAACTCC.